Listed below are T cell receptor beta chains from one sample, sequenced in a study of T cell changes during pregnancy in multiple sclerosis. Sequenced by immunoSEQ multiplex PCR; TCRdb stores in-frame clones only, minus some. This sample yields fewer than 45,000 clones, of which roughly nine tenths are seen a single time; around 0.51% belongs to the top ten. The starting material was CD4+ T cells from peripheral blood mononuclear cells, obtained in the first trimester of pregnancy. The receptor set was obtained from a female donor with multiple sclerosis, enrolled in a pregnancy study. Each CDR3 is given with its conserved first and last residue. The D gene is left open where the match is weak. Rows may omit the clone size; those that give it use once, few, many or a size class.

TRBJ1-1	14	-	-	TRBV2	CASNEQGVGTEAFF	TGTGCCAGCAACGAACAGGGTGTGGGCACTGAAGCTTTCTTT
TRBJ1-5	18	few	-	TRBV2	CASSGFRRGREWIQPQHF	TGTGCCAGCTCCGGCTTCCGAAGGGGCAGGGAATGGATTCAGCCCCAGCATTTT
TRBJ1-3	14	-	TRBD1	TRBV15	CATSSGQGANTIYF	TGTGCCACCAGCAGCGGACAGGGGGCCAACACCATATATTTT
TRBJ2-1	13	-	TRBD1	TRBV6-5	CASSFTGVAEQFF	TGTGCCAGCAGTTTTACAGGGGTAGCTGAGCAGTTCTTC
TRBJ2-5	15	-	-	TRBV7-2	CASSLNSGLQETQYF	TGTGCCAGCAGCTTAAACTCAGGGCTCCAAGAGACCCAGTACTTC
TRBJ1-2	17	-	TRBD1	TRBV9	CASSVGVAAGGFYGYTF	TGTGCCAGCAGCGTAGGAGTGGCGGCAGGGGGATTCTATGGCTACACCTTC
TRBJ1-4	14	-	TRBD1	TRBV7-6	CASSLRGHNEKLFF	TGTGCCAGCAGCCTCAGGGGGCACAATGAAAAACTGTTTTTT
TRBJ2-1	15	-	TRBD2	TRBV30	CAWSQRGGSYNEQFF	TGTGCCTGGAGCCAACGCGGGGGCTCCTACAATGAGCAGTTCTTC
TRBJ2-5	12	-	TRBD2	TRBV29-1	CSVFASGETQYF	TGCAGCGTTTTTGCTAGCGGAGAGACCCAGTACTTC
TRBJ1-2	15	-	-	TRBV29-1	CSVRPNSGQLYGYTF	TGCAGCGTTCGCCCCAACTCCGGACAGCTCTATGGCTACACCTTC
TRBJ1-6	15	few	TRBD1	TRBV6-5	CASSYSRTGDSPLHF	TGTGCCAGCAGTTACTCGAGGACAGGGGATTCACCCCTCCACTTT
TRBJ2-5	14	-	TRBD2	TRBV29-1	CSVGLAGGQETQYF	TGCAGCGTAGGACTAGCGGGAGGGCAGGAGACCCAGTACTTC
TRBJ1-2	11	-	-	TRBV5-1	CASSLWGLYTF	TGCGCCAGCAGCTTGTGGGGACTCTACACCTTC
TRBJ1-1	13	-	-	TRBV6-1	CASSTGWGTEAFF	TGTGCCAGCAGTACAGGGTGGGGCACTGAAGCTTTCTTT
TRBJ2-7	14	-	TRBD2	TRBV9	CASSVAGGIGEQYF	TGTGCCAGCAGCGTGGCGGGGGGGATTGGCGAGCAGTACTTC
TRBJ2-5	13	-	TRBD1	TRBV2	CASRQGVDETQYF	TGTGCCAGCAGACAGGGGGTCGACGAGACCCAGTACTTC
TRBJ1-4	13	-	TRBD1	TRBV2	CASRDRGVEKLFF	TGTGCCAGCCGGGACAGGGGGGTTGAAAAACTGTTTTTT
TRBJ2-7	12	-	-	TRBV6-1	CASSGTVYEQYF	TGTGCCAGCAGTGGGACAGTCTACGAGCAGTACTTC
TRBJ1-2	13	-	-	TRBV18	CASSPLGEYGYTF	TGTGCCAGCTCACCACTGGGAGAGTATGGCTACACCTTC
TRBJ1-2	13	-	-	TRBV30	CAWSGDRRYGYTF	TGTGCCTGGAGCGGTGACAGACGCTATGGCTACACCTTC
TRBJ2-5	14	few	TRBD2	TRBV5-1	CASRLSGTGETQYF	TGCGCCAGCAGACTGAGCGGGACCGGGGAGACCCAGTACTTC
TRBJ1-5	15	-	-	TRBV7-9	CASSLEPSAGQPQHF	TGTGCCAGCAGCTTAGAGCCATCCGCGGGTCAGCCCCAGCATTTT
TRBJ2-2	18	-	-	TRBV19	CASSIDPLWPTNTGELFF	TGTGCCAGTAGTATAGATCCCCTGTGGCCCACGAACACCGGGGAGCTGTTTTTT
TRBJ2-1	14	-	TRBD2	TRBV5-1	CASTNGTKANEQFF	TGCGCCAGCACTAATGGGACTAAGGCCAATGAGCAGTTCTTC